A single sample gave rise to the 18 T cell receptor beta chains below, sequenced in a study of response to subunit inactivated influenza vaccine. One entry per CDR3 protein, called by TCRdb with MiXCR from the RT-PCR reads. Of fewer than 600,000 distinct CDR3 sequences listed, around 7.7% were seen once; the top ten hold around 14%. Source: PBMCs from blood, taken around 25 months after vaccination. Receptor source: a man aged 50 to 69 who received an inactivated influenza vaccine.

V gene TRBV20-1 combines with J gene TRBJ2-7; 7 nucleotides line up with TRBD1. V gave up 3 bases and J gave up 0 bases; unmatched junction bases: 5. Germline-derived CDR1 and CDR2 are DFQATT and SNEGSKA (reference sequence). The CDR3 sequence is 14 residues long. The CDR3 DNA reads TGCAGTGCTAGTTCACAGGGGCTCTCCTACGAGCAGTACTTC. Its protein product is CSASSQGLSYEQYF.

This clonotype has just a few counts. The chain carries TRBV12-3 or TRBV12-4 and TRBJ2-7, with unresolved D. Trimming pared 5 bases from V and 1 base from J, leaving 12 bases between. The CDR3 runs to 14 residues. CDR3 sequence (DNA): TGTGCCAGCAGTCTTAGGCAGGTATCCTACGAGCAGTACTTC. Translation gives CASSLRQVSYEQYF.

This clonotype was picked up many times. The chain has TRBV2 and TRBJ2-3; D gene ambiguous. V gave up 1 base and J gave up 6 bases, with 14 bases separating them. Germline CDR1 is SNHLY and CDR2 is FYNNEI. This CDR3 comprises 15 residues. The CDR3 spells CASSEGPASRDTQYF. The CDR3, as DNA: TGTGCCAGCAGTGAAGGTCCAGCCTCGAGGGATACGCAGTATTTT. The full variable domain, rest sourced from reference TRBV2 and TRBJ2-3, is EPEVTQTPSHQVTQMGQEVILRCVPISNHLYFYWYRQILGQKVEFLVSFYNNEISEKSEIFDDQFSVERPDGSNFTLKIRSTKLEDSAMYFCASSEGPASRDTQYFGPGTRLTVL.

V gene TRBV7-2 combines with J gene TRBJ2-5; 13 nucleotides line up with TRBD2. Germline loops: CDR1 SGHTA, CDR2 FQGNSA. The CDR3 extends over 15 amino acids. The V segment lost 3 bases and the J segment 9 bases; nucleotides outside the gene matches: 7. CDR3 DNA: TGTGCCAGCAGCTTGACGACTAGCGGGAGGATGTCCCAGTACTTC. Its translation: CASSLTTSGRMSQYF.

Note on this clonotype: A junction end diverges from the germline sequence, so it may reflect a read error. The genes are TRBV7-6 and TRBJ2-5; D ambiguous. The germline gives CDR1 SGHVS, CDR2 FNYEAQ. The CDR3 is made up of 15 amino acids. CDR3 bases: TGTGCCAGCAGCTTAGATTATTCCTCCATCGAGACCCGGTACTTC. This encodes CASSLDYSSIETRYF.

In this sample, this clonotype turned up a few times. The chain uses TRBV28 and TRBJ2-3; 8 bases agree with TRBD1. The CDR3 has 15 residues. From germline, CDR1 is MDHEN and CDR2 SYDVKM. J lost 7 bases, V lost 3 bases, and 9 bases had no gene match. The CDR3 sequence is CASSFRTGRTNTQYF. CDR3 coding DNA: TGTGCCAGCAGTTTCCGGACAGGGCGGACCAATACGCAGTATTTT.

This sequence joins TRBV4-1 and TRBJ2-1, with 8 bases that match TRBD2. Trimming took 1 base from V and 2 from J; bases not matched to a gene: 7. The CDR3 loop spans 17 amino acids. Germline assignment: CDR1 MGHRA and CDR2 YSYEKL. Here the CDR3 reads CASSQVASGWTYNEQFF. For the CDR3, the DNA is TGCGCCAGCAGCCAAGTTGCTAGCGGGTGGACCTACAATGAGCAGTTCTTC.

This clonotype has a handful of counts. The V call is TRBV2, the J call TRBJ2-5; 7 nucleotides match TRBD2. Germline CDR1 reads SNHLY; CDR2 reads FYNNEI. V gave up 8 bases and J gave up 5 bases; unmatched junction bases: 8. The CDR3 has 13 amino acids. CDR3 sequence reads: CASGRAIGETQYF. The CDR3 DNA follows: TGTGCCAGCGGGAGGGCCATTGGGGAGACCCAGTACTTC.

This clonotype occurred many times. The V and J genes are TRBV11-2 and TRBJ1-6; D call uncertain. V lost 4 bases to trimming and J lost 7 bases, with 17 bases between them. Germline CDR1 SGHAT, CDR2 FQNNGV. The CDR3 totals 16 residues. CDR3 sequence reads: CASSSLRAVRNSPLHF. CDR3 nucleotide sequence: TGTGCCAGCAGCTCCCTAAGGGCAGTCCGAAATTCACCCCTCCACTTT.

This clonotype was recorded at least ten times. The chain has TRBV6-1 and TRBJ1-5; possible D gene TRBD1, 6 bases. V shed 5 bases and J shed 0 bases, with 17 bases lying between them. CDR1 is MNHNS and CDR2 is SASEGT in the germline V gene. The CDR3 length is 17 residues. CDR3: CASSRRGDYYSNQPQHF. In DNA, the CDR3 is TGTGCCAGCAGTCGAAGGGGGGATTATTATAGCAATCAGCCCCAGCATTTT.

The chain uses TRBV18 and TRBJ1-5; the D is unclear. Germline V gives CDR1 KGHSH, CDR2 LQKENI. V lost 6 bases and J lost 8, with 11 bases in between. The length of the CDR3 is 12 residues. The CDR3 DNA sequence: TGTGCCAGCTCTACCGGGATGGAGCCCCAGCATTTT. This codes for CASSTGMEPQHF.

This clonotype has a count of ten or more. This chain uses TRBV10-3 with TRBJ2-1; 8 bases fit TRBD2. Germline trimming cut 0 bases from V and 2 bases from J; bases unmatched to any gene: 6. The CDR3 extends over 17 amino acids. The V gene's germline CDR1 is ENHRY and CDR2 SYGVKD. CDR3 sequence: CAISESIGGATYNEQFF. CDR3 nucleotide sequence: TGTGCCATCAGTGAGTCTATCGGGGGGGCCACCTACAATGAGCAGTTCTTC.

The J gene is TRBJ2-7, the V gene TRBV28; D perhaps matches TRBD2 (5 bases). V lost 6 bases to trimming and J lost 6 bases, with 18 bases between them. This CDR3 has 14 residues. Per germline, CDR1 MDHEN and CDR2 SYDVKM. Written as DNA, the CDR3 is TGTGCCAGCAGCCGCGACCTGGGGAGCTCCGAGCAGTACTTC. It encodes CASSRDLGSSEQYF.

The sample holds many counts of this clonotype. The V call is TRBV12-3 or TRBV12-4, the J call TRBJ2-1; D call uncertain. The CDR3 contains 12 residues. V was cut by 6 bases and J by 12 bases, with 15 bases left in between. The CDR3 loop is CASSYPGSAQFF. CDR3 DNA: TGTGCCAGCAGCTATCCAGGCTCGGCGCAGTTCTTC.

This chain links TRBV7-7 with TRBJ2-5; 11 nucleotides match TRBD2. There are 16 residues in the CDR3. Germline CDR1 and CDR2: SSHAT and FNYEAQ (reference sequence). V lost 5 bases, J lost 7 bases, and 12 bases stayed unmatched. CDR3 DNA: TGTGCCAGCAGCCGCTCTAGCGGGGGGAAGGTTGGGACCCAGTACTTC. The encoded protein is CASSRSSGGKVGTQYF.

The rearrangement joins TRBV3-1 to TRBJ2-5; 10 nucleotides agree with TRBD2. This CDR3 is 14 amino acids long. Unmatched junction bases numbered 4, after V lost 4 bases and J lost 5 bases. Germline CDR1 and CDR2: LGHDT and YNNKEL (reference sequence). The CDR3 nucleotides are TGTGCCAGCAGCCCGACTAGCGGGTCGGAGACCCAGTACTTC. It is translated as CASSPTSGSETQYF.

Only a few counts were recorded for this clonotype. V gene TRBV18 combines with J gene TRBJ2-7; D perhaps matches TRBD2 (5 bases). V lost 3 bases and J lost 0, with 9 bases in between. From germline, CDR1 is KGHSH and CDR2 LQKENI. This CDR3 is 14 amino acids long. In DNA form, the CDR3 reads TGTGCCAGCTCACCTAGCGCATACTCCTACGAGCAGTACTTC. Its protein is CASSPSAYSYEQYF. The variable domain in full, with the rest retrieved from reference TRBV18 and TRBJ2-7, is NAGVMQNPRHLVRRRGQEARLRCSPMKGHSHVYWYRQLPEEGLKFMVYLQKENIIDESGMPKERFSAEFPKEGPSILRIQQVVRGDSAAYFCASSPSAYSYEQYFGPGTRLTVT.

This clonotype was observed at least ten times. The chain uses TRBV20-1 and TRBJ2-1; TRBD1 or TRBD2 may be the D gene (6 bases each). The CDR3 runs 17 residues. CDR1 DFQATT and CDR2 SNEGSKA come from the germline V gene (reference sequence). V was clipped by 0 bases and J by 3 bases, with 18 bases between them. CDR3 in DNA: TGCAGTGCTAGAGATGAGTGGGGACGGGGGCGCTACAATGAGCAGTTCTTC. It is translated as CSARDEWGRGRYNEQFF.